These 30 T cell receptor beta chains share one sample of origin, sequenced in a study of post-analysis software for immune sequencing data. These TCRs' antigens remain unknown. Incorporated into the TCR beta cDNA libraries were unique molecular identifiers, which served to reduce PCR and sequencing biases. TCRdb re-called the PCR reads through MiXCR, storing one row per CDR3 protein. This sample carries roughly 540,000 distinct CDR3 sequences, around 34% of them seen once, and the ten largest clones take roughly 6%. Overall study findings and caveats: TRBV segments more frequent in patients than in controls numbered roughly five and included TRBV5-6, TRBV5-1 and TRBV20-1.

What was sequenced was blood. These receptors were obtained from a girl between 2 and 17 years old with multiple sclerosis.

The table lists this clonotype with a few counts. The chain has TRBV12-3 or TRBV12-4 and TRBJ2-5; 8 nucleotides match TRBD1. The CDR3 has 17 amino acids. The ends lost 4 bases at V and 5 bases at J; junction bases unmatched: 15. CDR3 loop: CASSSPNRRGLGETQYF. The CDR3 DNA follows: TGTGCCAGCAGTTCCCCAAACCGCAGGGGGCTGGGGGAGACCCAGTACTTC.

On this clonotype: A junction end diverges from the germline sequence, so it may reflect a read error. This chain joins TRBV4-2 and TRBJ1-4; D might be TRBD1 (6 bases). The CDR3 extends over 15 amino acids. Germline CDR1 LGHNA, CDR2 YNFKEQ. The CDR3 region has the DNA TGTGCCAGCAGCCAAGCAGGGGCGGGTGATGAAAAACGGTTTTTT. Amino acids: CASSQAGAGDEKRFF.

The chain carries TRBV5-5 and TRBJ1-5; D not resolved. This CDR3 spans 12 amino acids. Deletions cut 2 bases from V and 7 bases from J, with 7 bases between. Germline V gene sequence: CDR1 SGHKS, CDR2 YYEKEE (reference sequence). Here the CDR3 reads CASSFGGQPQHF. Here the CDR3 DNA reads TGTGCCAGCAGCTTCGGTGGACAGCCCCAGCATTTT.

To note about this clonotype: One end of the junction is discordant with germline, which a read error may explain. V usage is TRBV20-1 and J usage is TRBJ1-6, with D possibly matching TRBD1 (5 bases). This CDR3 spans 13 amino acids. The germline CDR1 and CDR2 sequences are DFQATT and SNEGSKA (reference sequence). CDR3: CSAPTAGNSPLHF. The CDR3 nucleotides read TGCAGTGCTCCTACTGCAGGGAATTCCCCCCTCCACTTT.

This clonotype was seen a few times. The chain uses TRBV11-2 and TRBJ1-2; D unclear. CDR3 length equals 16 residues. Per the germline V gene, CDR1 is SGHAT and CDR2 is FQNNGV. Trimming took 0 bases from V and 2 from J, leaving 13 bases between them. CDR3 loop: CASSLDRGRTNYGYTF. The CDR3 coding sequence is TGTGCCAGCAGCTTAGATCGTGGGAGAACCAACTATGGCTACACCTTC.

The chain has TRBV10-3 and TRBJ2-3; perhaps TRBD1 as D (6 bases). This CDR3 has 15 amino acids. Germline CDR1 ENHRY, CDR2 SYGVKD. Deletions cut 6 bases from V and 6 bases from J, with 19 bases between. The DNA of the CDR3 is TGTGCCATCAGAAAATCCAGGGACACCCCGGATACGCAGTATTTT. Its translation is CAIRKSRDTPDTQYF.

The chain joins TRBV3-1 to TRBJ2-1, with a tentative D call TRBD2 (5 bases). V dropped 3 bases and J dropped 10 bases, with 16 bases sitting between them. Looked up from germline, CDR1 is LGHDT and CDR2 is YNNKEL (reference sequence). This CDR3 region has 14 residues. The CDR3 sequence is CASSHPGPRGEQFF. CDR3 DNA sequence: TGTGCCAGCAGCCATCCCGGACCCCGCGGGGAGCAGTTCTTC.

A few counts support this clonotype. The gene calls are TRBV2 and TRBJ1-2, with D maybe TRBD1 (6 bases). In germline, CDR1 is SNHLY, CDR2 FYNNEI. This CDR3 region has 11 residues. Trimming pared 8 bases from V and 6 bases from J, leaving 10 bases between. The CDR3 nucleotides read TGTGCCAGCGGGGGGCAGGATGGCTACACCTTC. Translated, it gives CASGGQDGYTF. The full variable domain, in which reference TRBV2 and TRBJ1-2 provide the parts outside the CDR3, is EPEVTQTPSHQVTQMGQEVILRCVPISNHLYFYWYRQILGQKVEFLVSFYNNEISEKSEIFDDQFSVERPDGSNFTLKIRSTKLEDSAMYFCASGGQDGYTFGSGTRLTVV.

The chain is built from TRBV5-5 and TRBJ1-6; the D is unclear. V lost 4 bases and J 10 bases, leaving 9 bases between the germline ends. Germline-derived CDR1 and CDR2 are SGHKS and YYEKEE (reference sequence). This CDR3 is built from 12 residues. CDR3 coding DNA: TGTGCCAGCAGCGAACCGACCTCACCCCTCCACTTT. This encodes CASSEPTSPLHF.

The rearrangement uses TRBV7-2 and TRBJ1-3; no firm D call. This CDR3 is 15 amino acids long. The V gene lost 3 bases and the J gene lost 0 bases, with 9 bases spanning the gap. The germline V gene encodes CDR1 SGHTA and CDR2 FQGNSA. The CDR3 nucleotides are TGTGCCAGCAGCTTCCGACTCTCCTCTGGAAACACCATATATTTT. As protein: CASSFRLSSGNTIYF.

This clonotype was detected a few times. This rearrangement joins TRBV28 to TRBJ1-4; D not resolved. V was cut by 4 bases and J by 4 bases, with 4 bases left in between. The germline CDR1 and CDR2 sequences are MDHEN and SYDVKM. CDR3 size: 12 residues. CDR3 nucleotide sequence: TGTGCCAGCAGTTACAGTAATGAAAAACTGTTTTTT. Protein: CASSYSNEKLFF.

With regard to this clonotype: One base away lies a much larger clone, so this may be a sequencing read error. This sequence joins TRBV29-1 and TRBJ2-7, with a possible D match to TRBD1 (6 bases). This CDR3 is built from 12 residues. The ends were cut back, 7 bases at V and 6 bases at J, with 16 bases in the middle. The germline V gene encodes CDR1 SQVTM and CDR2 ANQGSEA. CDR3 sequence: CSARAGVGEQYF. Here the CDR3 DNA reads TGCAGCGCCAGGGCAGGGGTAGGCGAGCAGTACTTC.

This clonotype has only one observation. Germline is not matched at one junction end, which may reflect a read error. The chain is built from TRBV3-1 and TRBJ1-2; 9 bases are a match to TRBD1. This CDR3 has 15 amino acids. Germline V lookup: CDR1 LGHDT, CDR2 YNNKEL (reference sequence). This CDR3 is CASSEDWGQGYGYTF. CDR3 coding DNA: TGTGCCAGCAGCGAAGATTGGGGACAGGGCTATGGCTACACCTTC.

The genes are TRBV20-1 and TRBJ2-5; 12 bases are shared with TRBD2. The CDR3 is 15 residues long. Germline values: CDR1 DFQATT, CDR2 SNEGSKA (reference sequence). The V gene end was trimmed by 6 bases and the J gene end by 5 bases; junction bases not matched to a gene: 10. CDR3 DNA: TGCAGTGCCAGTTCTAGCGGGGGGGTTCAGGAGACCCAGTACTTC. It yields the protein CSASSSGGVQETQYF.

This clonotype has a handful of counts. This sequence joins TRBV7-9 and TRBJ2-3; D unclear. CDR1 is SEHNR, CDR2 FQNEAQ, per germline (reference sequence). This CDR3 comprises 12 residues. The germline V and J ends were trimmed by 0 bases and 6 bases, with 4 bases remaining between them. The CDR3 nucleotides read TGTGCCAGCAGCTTAGCGTGGGATACGCAGTATTTT. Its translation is CASSLAWDTQYF.

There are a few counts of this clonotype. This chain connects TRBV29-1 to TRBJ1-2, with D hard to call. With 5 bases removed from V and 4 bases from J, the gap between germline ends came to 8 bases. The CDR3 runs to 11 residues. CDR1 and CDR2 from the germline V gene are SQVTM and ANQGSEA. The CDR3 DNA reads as TGCAGCGTTCCGGCAAGCTATGGCTACACCTTC. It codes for CSVPASYGYTF.

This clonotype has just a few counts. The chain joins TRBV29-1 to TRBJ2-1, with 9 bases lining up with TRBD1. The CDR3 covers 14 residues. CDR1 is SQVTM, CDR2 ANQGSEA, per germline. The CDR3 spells CSQTGTGIYNEQFF. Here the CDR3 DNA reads TGCAGTCAGACCGGGACAGGGATATACAATGAGCAGTTCTTC.

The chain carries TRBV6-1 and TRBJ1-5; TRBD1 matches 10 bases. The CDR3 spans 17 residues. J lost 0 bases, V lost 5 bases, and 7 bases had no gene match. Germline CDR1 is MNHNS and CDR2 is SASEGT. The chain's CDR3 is CASSPGTGDYSNQPQHF. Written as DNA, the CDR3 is TGTGCCAGCAGTCCCGGGACAGGGGATTATAGCAATCAGCCCCAGCATTTT.

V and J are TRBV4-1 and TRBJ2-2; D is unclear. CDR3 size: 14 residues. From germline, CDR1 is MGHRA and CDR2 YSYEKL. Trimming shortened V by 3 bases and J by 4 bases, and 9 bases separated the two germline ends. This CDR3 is CASSHSGGTGELFF. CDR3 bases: TGCGCCAGCAGCCACTCGGGCGGCACCGGGGAGCTGTTTTTT.

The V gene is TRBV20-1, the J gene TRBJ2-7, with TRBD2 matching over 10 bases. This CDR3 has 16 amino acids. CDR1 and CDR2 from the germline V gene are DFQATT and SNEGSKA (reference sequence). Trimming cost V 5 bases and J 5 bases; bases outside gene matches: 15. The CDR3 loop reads CSADRPGLAAGDEQYF. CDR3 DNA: TGCAGTGCTGACCGCCCCGGACTAGCGGCCGGCGACGAGCAGTACTTC.

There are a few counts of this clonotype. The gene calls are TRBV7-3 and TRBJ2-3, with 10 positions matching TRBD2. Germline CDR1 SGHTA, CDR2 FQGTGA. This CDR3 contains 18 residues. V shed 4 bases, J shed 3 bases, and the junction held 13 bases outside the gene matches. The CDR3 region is CASSSPVQRGGPTDTQYF. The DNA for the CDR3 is TGTGCCAGCAGCTCCCCCGTACAGCGGGGGGGCCCTACAGATACGCAGTATTTT.

This chain's CDR3 is CASSLAGPNPWTEQFF. The CDR3 nucleotides are TGTGCCAGCAGTTTAGCGGGACCAAACCCCTGGACTGAGCAGTTCTTC. The V call is TRBV12-3 or TRBV12-4, the J call TRBJ2-1; D tentatively reads TRBD1 or TRBD2 (5 bases each). Trimming removed 0 bases at V and 9 bases at J, with 18 bases between. There are 16 residues in the CDR3.

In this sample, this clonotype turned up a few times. The CDR3 coding sequence is TGCGCCAGCAGCACCCTGACAGGGGCAGATACGCAGTATTTT. Its protein product is CASSTLTGADTQYF. The chain employs TRBV5-1 and TRBJ2-3; 8 positions match TRBD1. CDR3 length: 14 amino acids. V lost 4 bases, J lost 4 bases, and 5 bases stayed unmatched. Germline assignment: CDR1 SGHRS and CDR2 YFSETQ. Full variable domain (outside the CDR3, taken from reference TRBV5-1 and TRBJ2-3): KAGVTQTPRYLIKTRGQQVTLSCSPISGHRSVSWYQQTPGQGLQFLFEYFSETQRNKGNFPGRFSGRQFSNSRSEMNVSTLELGDSALYLCASSTLTGADTQYFGPGTRLTVL.

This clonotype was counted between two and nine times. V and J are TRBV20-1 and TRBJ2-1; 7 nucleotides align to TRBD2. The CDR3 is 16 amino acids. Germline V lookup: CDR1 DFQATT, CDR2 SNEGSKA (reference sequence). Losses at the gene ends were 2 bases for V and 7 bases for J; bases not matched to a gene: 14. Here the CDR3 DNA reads TGCAGTGCTAGATCCAGCGGGATGATTAGAAGGAATGAGCAGTTCTTC. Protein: CSARSSGMIRRNEQFF.

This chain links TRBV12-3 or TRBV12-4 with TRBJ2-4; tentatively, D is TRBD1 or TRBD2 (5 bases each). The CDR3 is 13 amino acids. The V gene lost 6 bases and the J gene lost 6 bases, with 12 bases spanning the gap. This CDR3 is CASSSRDVNIQYF. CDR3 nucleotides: TGTGCCAGCAGCTCCCGGGACGTAAACATTCAGTACTTC.

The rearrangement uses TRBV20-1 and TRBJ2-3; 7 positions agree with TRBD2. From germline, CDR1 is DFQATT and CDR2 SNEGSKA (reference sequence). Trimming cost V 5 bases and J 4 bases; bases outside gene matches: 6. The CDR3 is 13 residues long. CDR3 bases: TGCAGTGCTTTCGGACTAGGAGCAGATACGCAGTATTTT. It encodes CSAFGLGADTQYF.

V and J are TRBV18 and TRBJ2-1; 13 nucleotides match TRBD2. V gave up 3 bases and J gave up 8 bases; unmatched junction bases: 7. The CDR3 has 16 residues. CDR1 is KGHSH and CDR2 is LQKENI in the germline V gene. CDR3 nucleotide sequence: TGTGCCAGCTCACCGCGGACTAGCGGGGGTGGGGATGAGCAGTTCTTC. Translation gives CASSPRTSGGGDEQFF.

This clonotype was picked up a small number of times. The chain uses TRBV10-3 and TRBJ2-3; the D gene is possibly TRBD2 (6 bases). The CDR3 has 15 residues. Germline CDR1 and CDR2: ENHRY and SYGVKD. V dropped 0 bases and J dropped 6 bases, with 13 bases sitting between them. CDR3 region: CAISESLREGDTQYF. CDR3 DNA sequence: TGTGCCATCAGTGAGTCCCTGCGGGAAGGGGATACGCAGTATTTT.

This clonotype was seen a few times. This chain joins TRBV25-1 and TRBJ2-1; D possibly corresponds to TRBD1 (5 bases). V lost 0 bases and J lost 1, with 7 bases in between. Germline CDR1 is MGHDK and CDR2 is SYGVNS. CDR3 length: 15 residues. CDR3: CASSEYPGSYNEQFF. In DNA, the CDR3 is TGTGCCAGCAGTGAATATCCAGGGTCCTACAATGAGCAGTTCTTC. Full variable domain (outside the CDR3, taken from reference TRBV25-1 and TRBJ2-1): EADIYQTPRYLVIGTGKKITLECSQTMGHDKMYWYQQDPGMELHLIHYSYGVNSTEKGDLSSESTVSRIRTEHFPLTLESARPSHTSQYLCASSEYPGSYNEQFFGPGTRLTVL.

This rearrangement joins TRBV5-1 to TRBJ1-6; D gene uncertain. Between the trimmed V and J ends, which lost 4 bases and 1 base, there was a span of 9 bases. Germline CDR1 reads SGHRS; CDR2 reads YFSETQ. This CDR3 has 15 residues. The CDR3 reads CASSLGESYNSPLHF. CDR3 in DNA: TGCGCCAGCAGCCTCGGGGAATCCTATAATTCACCCCTCCACTTT.